The next 24 T cell receptor beta chains were all read from a single sample in a study of blood T cell repertoires in COVID-19. Clones were sequenced by immunoSEQ multiplex PCR, and TCRdb holds only the in-frame ones, with some missing. Of under 450,000 clones listed, 75% to 90% are singletons. Sequences were obtained from peripheral blood. The receptors here all came from a woman aged 60-70 years with COVID-19, enrolled during active disease.

The chain has TRBV7-8 and TRBJ2-7; 9 positions match TRBD1. J gave up 4 bases and V 1 base, and 8 bases lay outside the gene matches. Germline V gives CDR1 SGHVS, CDR2 FQNEAQ. The CDR3 consists of 16 residues. CDR3 sequence: CASSLVGQGKGYEQYF. CDR3 in DNA: TGTGCCAGCAGCTTAGTCGGACAGGGGAAAGGGTACGAGCAGTACTTC.

This chain uses TRBV9 with TRBJ2-5, with 9 bases lining up with TRBD2. The trim removed 4 bases at V and 5 bases at J, leaving 12 bases unmatched. The germline V gene encodes CDR1 SGDLS and CDR2 YYNGEE. This CDR3 has 16 residues. The CDR3 is CASSQRPGLASETQYF. The DNA of the CDR3 is TGTGCCAGCAGCCAACGACCGGGACTAGCATCGGAGACCCAGTACTTC.

The chain recombines TRBV4-1 with TRBJ1-2; TRBD1 matches 7 bases. The length of the CDR3 is 12 residues. J was trimmed by 7 bases and V by 4 bases; bases with no gene match: 3. The V gene's germline CDR1 is MGHRA and CDR2 YSYEKL. The CDR3 region has the DNA TGCGCCAGCAGCCCCTGGACAGGTGGCTACACCTTC. This encodes CASSPWTGGYTF.

This chain connects TRBV9 to TRBJ2-2; 8 positions agree with TRBD2. The ends lost 0 bases at V and 3 bases at J; junction bases unmatched: 10. The CDR3 runs to 18 residues. Germline CDR1 SGDLS, CDR2 YYNGEE. CDR3 in amino acids: CASSVASGRSGYTGELFF. CDR3 nucleotides: TGTGCCAGCAGCGTAGCTAGCGGGCGTAGCGGGTACACCGGGGAGCTGTTTTTT.

The CDR3 region has the DNA TGTGCCAGCAGCCCGGGCGGGACTGTCGGTTCCTACGAGCAGTACTTC. Encoded protein: CASSPGGTVGSYEQYF. The chain combines TRBV5-4 with TRBJ2-7; tentative D call: TRBD2 (6 bases). V dropped 4 bases and J dropped 1 base, with 18 bases sitting between them. The CDR3 runs to 16 residues. Germline CDR1 is SGHNT and CDR2 is YYREEE (reference sequence).

V gene TRBV7-2 combines with J gene TRBJ2-1; TRBD2 matches at 10 bases. After removal of 1 base from V and 3 bases from J, the junction contained 6 bases not matched to a gene. The CDR3 loop spans 17 amino acids. Germline CDR1 SGHTA, CDR2 FQGNSA. CDR3 sequence reads: CASSLVQTSGVYNEQFF. CDR3 nucleotide sequence: TGTGCCAGCAGCTTAGTCCAAACTAGCGGGGTCTACAATGAGCAGTTCTTC.

The gene calls are TRBV7-9 and TRBJ1-1, with TRBD1 matching over 7 bases. J gave up 10 bases and V 1 base, and 9 bases lay outside the gene matches. The CDR3 contains 14 residues. The germline V gene has CDR1 SEHNR and CDR2 FQNEAQ (reference sequence). CDR3: CASSLEATGLRAFF. CDR3 bases: TGTGCCAGCAGCTTAGAGGCGACAGGGCTTAGAGCTTTCTTT.

The genes are TRBV5-1 and TRBJ2-1, with D maybe TRBD1 (6 bases). V lost 0 bases, J lost 5 bases, and 12 bases lay in between. The germline CDR1 and CDR2 sequences are SGHRS and YFSETQ. This CDR3 has 15 amino acids. CDR3 sequence (DNA): TGCGCCAGCAGCTTGGCCGGACAGCCGAACAATGAGCAGTTCTTC. Encoded protein: CASSLAGQPNNEQFF.

The J gene is TRBJ2-5, the V gene TRBV23-1; 8 bases agree with TRBD2. Being an ORF, TRBV23-1 has a function that is uncertain. V gave up 1 base and J gave up 0 bases; unmatched junction bases: 7. CDR3 size: 17 residues. The CDR3 region has the DNA TGCGCCAGCAGTCAATGTTCGGGAGGGGGACACCAAGAGACCCAGTACTTC. It is translated as CASSQCSGGGHQETQYF.

This rearrangement joins TRBV5-1 to TRBJ2-1; D unresolved. There are 12 residues in the CDR3. The germline V and J ends were trimmed by 1 base and 9 bases, with 8 bases remaining between them. Germline V CDR1 and CDR2: SGHRS, YFSETQ. The CDR3 nucleotides read TGCGCCAGCAGCTTGATCGCGGCTGAGCAGTTCTTC. This gives the protein CASSLIAAEQFF.

The chain joins TRBV29-1 to TRBJ2-7, with a weak D call TRBD2 (5 bases). The ends were cut back, 4 bases at V and 5 bases at J, with 15 bases in the middle. The CDR3 is 13 residues long. Germline CDR1 SQVTM, CDR2 ANQGSEA. This CDR3 is CSVVRGIGHEQYF. In DNA form, the CDR3 reads TGCAGCGTTGTTCGGGGTATTGGCCACGAGCAGTACTTC.

The chain couples TRBV5-1 to TRBJ2-1; 12 nucleotides agree with TRBD2. CDR1 and CDR2 (germline): SGHRS, YFSETQ. V was clipped by 4 bases and J by 4 bases; unmatched bases: 6. This CDR3 has 16 residues. The CDR3 here is CASSPGLAGWYNEQFF. The CDR3 region has the DNA TGCGCCAGCAGCCCCGGACTAGCGGGGTGGTACAATGAGCAGTTCTTC.

The chain employs TRBV6-5 and TRBJ2-2; a possible D gene is TRBD1 (5 bases). CDR3 size: 15 residues. Germline-derived CDR1 and CDR2 are MNHEY and SVGAGI. Between the trimmed V and J ends, which lost 2 bases and 1 base, there was a span of 8 bases. The CDR3 protein is CASSYGAENTGELFF. For the CDR3, the DNA is TGTGCCAGCAGTTACGGGGCAGAGAACACCGGGGAGCTGTTTTTT.

Turning to this clone: Within the sample, other DNA sequences also encode this same CDR3. The rearrangement links TRBV9 to TRBJ1-2; unclear D gene. Germline V CDR1 and CDR2: SGDLS, YYNGEE. The CDR3 runs 13 residues. Deletions cut 0 bases from V and 2 bases from J, with 5 bases between. The CDR3 spells CASSVAANYGYTF. CDR3 bases: TGTGCCAGCAGCGTAGCAGCGAACTATGGCTACACCTTC.

The chain couples TRBV30 to TRBJ1-2, with 9 bases lining up with TRBD1. With 2 bases clipped from V and 11 bases from J, the junction kept 6 bases outside the gene matches. From germline, CDR1 is GTSNPN and CDR2 SVGIG (reference sequence). The CDR3 is 12 amino acids. CDR3 region: CAWSNTGGGYTF. In DNA, the CDR3 is TGTGCCTGGAGTAATACAGGGGGCGGTTACACCTTC.

V gene TRBV29-1 combines with J gene TRBJ2-1; D may be TRBD2 (6 bases). With 6 bases removed from V and 4 bases from J, the gap between germline ends came to 13 bases. CDR3 length: 13 residues. Germline values: CDR1 SQVTM, CDR2 ANQGSEA. The CDR3 loop is CSVQMGLYNEQFF. DNA of the CDR3: TGCAGCGTCCAAATGGGACTGTACAATGAGCAGTTCTTC.

The rearrangement joins TRBV7-3 to TRBJ2-3; TRBD1 agrees at 8 bases. The CDR3 totals 13 residues. With V trimmed by 8 bases and J by 4 bases, 5 bases remained unmatched. In germline, CDR1 is SGHTA, CDR2 FQGTGA. DNA of the CDR3: TGTGCCAGCGGACAGGGAACGTCAGATACGCAGTATTTT. It is translated as CASGQGTSDTQYF.

This chain uses TRBV9 with TRBJ2-7; 8 nucleotides line up with TRBD1. J gave up 2 bases and V 1 base, and 8 bases lay outside the gene matches. This CDR3 contains 16 residues. Germline assignment: CDR1 SGDLS and CDR2 YYNGEE. CDR3 protein: CASSVLAGGPPYEQYF. The CDR3 DNA is TGTGCCAGCAGCGTACTGGCAGGGGGCCCTCCCTACGAGCAGTACTTC.

The chain joins TRBV11-2 to TRBJ1-5; 7 positions match TRBD1. Germline V gene sequence: CDR1 SGHAT, CDR2 FQNNGV. The CDR3 contains 16 residues. J lost 5 bases, V lost 1 base, and 8 bases had no gene match. CDR3 coding DNA: TGTGCCAGCAGCTTAGGAGGGGGCCCCAGCTATCAGCCCCAGCATTTT. This sequence encodes CASSLGGGPSYQPQHF.

The chain recombines TRBV19 with TRBJ1-4; TRBD1 matches 7 bases. The V and J ends lost 3 bases and 8 bases, in that order; junction bases with no gene match: 12. This CDR3 is built from 16 residues. Germline V lookup: CDR1 LNHDA, CDR2 SQIVND (reference sequence). The CDR3 spells CASSIGAVTGLEKLFF. DNA for the CDR3: TGTGCCAGTAGTATTGGTGCTGTGACAGGGCTAGAAAAACTGTTTTTT. Together with reference TRBV19 and TRBJ1-4, the CDR3 gives the full variable domain: DGGITQSPKYLFRKEGQNVTLSCEQNLNHDAMYWYRQDPGQGLRLIYYSQIVNDFQKGDIAEGYSVSREKKESFPLTVTSAQKNPTAFYLCASSIGAVTGLEKLFFGSGTQLSVL.

The chain carries TRBV15 and TRBJ2-7; D is possibly TRBD1 (5 bases). V lost 6 bases to trimming and J lost 2 bases, with 17 bases between them. The germline V gene encodes CDR1 LNHNV and CDR2 YYDKDF (reference sequence). This CDR3 region has 15 residues. CDR3 amino acids: CATSPGGAFPYEQYF. CDR3 sequence (DNA): TGTGCCACCAGTCCGGGTGGGGCCTTCCCCTACGAGCAGTACTTC.

The chain carries TRBV6-2 or TRBV6-3 and TRBJ2-7, with 9 bases identical to TRBD1. This CDR3 contains 15 residues. Germline CDR1 is MNHEY and CDR2 is SVGEGT. Trimming at V came to 4 bases and at J to 9 bases, leaving 13 bases not matched to a gene. The CDR3 region is CASSSLPGQGSWQYF. The CDR3 region has the DNA TGTGCCAGCAGTTCTCTTCCGGGACAGGGTAGTTGGCAGTACTTC.

This chain joins TRBV5-1 and TRBJ2-2; tentative D call: TRBD2 (5 bases). The CDR3 is 14 amino acids. Trimming cost V 0 bases and J 5 bases, with 8 bases left between them. The V gene's germline CDR1 is SGHRS and CDR2 YFSETQ. The CDR3 spells CASSLGGLTGELFF. The CDR3 nucleotides are TGCGCCAGCAGCTTGGGCGGACTGACCGGGGAGCTGTTTTTT.

The chain recombines TRBV19 with TRBJ2-7, with TRBD1 matching over 8 bases. CDR3 length: 16 amino acids. V was pared by 4 bases and J by 7 bases, with 15 bases of the junction left unmatched. Per the germline V gene, CDR1 is LNHDA and CDR2 is SQIVND (reference sequence). The CDR3 is CASSTRTGTALREQYF. The CDR3 region has the DNA TGTGCCAGTAGTACCCGGACAGGGACTGCCTTGAGGGAGCAGTACTTC. The full variable domain, rest sourced from reference TRBV19 and TRBJ2-7, is DGGITQSPKYLFRKEGQNVTLSCEQNLNHDAMYWYRQDPGQGLRLIYYSQIVNDFQKGDIAEGYSVSREKKESFPLTVTSAQKNPTAFYLCASSTRTGTALREQYFGPGTRLTVT.